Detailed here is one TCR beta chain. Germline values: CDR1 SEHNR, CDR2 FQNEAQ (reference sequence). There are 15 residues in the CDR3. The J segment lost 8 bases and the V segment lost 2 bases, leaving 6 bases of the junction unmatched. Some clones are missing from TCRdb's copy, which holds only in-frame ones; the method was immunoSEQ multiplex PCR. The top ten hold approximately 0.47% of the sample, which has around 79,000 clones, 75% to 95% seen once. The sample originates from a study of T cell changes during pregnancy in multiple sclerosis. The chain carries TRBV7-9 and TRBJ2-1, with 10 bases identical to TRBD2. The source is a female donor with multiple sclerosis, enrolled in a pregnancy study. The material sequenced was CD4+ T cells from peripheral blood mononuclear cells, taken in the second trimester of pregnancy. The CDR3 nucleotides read TGTGCCAGCAGCTTAAATAGCGGGAGGACGGATGAGCAGTTCTTC. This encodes CASSLNSGRTDEQFF.